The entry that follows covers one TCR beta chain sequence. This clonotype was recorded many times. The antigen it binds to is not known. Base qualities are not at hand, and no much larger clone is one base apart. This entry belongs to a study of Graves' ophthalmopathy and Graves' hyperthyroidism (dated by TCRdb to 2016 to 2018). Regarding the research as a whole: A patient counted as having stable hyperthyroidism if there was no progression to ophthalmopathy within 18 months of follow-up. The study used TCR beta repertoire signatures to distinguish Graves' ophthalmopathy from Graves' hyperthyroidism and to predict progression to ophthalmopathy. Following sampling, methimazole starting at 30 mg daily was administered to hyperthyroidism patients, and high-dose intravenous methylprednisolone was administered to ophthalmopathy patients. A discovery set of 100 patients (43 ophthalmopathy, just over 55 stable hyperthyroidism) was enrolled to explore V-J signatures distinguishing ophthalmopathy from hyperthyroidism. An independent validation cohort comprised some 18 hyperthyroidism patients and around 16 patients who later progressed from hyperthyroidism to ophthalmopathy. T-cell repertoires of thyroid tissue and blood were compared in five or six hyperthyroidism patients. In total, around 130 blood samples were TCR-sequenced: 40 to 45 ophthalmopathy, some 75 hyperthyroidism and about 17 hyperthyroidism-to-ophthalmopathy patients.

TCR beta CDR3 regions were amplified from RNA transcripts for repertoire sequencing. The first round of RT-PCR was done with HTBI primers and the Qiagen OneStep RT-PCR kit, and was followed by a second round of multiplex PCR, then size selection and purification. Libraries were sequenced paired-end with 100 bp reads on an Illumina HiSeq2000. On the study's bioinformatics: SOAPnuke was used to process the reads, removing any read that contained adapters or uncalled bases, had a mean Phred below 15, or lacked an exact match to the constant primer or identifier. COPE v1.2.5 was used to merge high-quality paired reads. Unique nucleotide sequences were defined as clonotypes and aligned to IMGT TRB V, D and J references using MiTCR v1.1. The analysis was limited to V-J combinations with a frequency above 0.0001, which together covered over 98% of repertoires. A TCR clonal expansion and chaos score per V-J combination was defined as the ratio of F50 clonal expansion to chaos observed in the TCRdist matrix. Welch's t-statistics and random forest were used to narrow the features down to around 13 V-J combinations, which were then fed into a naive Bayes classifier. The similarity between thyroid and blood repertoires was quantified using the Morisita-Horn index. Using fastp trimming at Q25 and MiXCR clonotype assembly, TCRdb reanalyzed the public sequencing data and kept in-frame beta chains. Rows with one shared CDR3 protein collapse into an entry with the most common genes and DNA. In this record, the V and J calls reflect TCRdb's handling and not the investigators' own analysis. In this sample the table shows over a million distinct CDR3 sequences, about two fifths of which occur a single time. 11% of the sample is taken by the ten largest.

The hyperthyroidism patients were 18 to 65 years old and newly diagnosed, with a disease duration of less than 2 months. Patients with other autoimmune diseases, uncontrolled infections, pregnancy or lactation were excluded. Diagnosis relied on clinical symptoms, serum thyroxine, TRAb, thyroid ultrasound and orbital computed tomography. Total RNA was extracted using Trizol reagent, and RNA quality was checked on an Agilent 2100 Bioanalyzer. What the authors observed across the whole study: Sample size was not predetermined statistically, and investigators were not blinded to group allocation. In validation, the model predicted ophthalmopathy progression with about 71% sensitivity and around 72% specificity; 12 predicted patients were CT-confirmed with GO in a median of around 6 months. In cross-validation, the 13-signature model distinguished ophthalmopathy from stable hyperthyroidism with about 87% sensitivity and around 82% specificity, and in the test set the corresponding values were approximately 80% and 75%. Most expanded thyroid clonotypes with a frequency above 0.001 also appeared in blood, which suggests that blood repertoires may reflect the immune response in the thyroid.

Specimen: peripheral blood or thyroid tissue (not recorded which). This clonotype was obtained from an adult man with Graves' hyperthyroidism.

The CDR3 loop reads CASSLGRYMNTEAFF. The DNA sequence follows: TGCGCCAGCAGCTTGGGACGCTATATGAACACTGAAGCTTTCTTT. The V gene is TRBV5-1 and the J gene is TRBJ1-1; the D segment cannot be called with confidence. From its cysteine to its phenylalanine, the CDR3 spans 15 amino acids. The only DNA kept is the CDR3, 45 bases in frame from the first base. The V and J ends are trimmed by 0 bases and 0 bases, leaving 9 bases between them. CDR1 SGHRS and CDR2 YFSETQ are derived from the germline V gene.